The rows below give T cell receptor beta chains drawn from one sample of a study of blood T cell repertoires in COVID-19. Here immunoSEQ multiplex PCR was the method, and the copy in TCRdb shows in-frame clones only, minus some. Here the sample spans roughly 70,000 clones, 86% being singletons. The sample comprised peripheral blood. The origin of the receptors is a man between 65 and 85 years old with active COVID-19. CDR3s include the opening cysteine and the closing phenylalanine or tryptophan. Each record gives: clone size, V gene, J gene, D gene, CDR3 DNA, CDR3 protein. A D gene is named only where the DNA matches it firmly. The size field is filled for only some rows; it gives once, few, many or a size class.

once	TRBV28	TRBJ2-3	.	TGTGCCAGCGCCACCCCATCGGGGTGGTATTTT	CASATPSGWYF
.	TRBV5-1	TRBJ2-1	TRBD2	TGCGCCAGCAGCTTGCTTAGCGGGGGGTACAATGAGCAGTTCTTC	CASSLLSGGYNEQFF
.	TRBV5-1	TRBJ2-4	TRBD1	TGCGCCAGCAGCTCGCAAACAGGGGCAGCCAAAAACATTCAGTACTTC	CASSSQTGAAKNIQYF
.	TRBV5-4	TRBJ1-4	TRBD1	TGTGCCAGCAGCCCGGGACAGGGGGTGGCTAATGAAAAACTGTTTTTT	CASSPGQGVANEKLFF
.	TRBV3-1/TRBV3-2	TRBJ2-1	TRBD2	TGTGCCAGCAGCCCCACCCTAGCGGGAGACTCCTACAATGAGCAGTTCTTC	CASSPTLAGDSYNEQFF
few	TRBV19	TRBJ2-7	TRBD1	TGTGCCAGTAGTATCTCCCCGACAGGGATCTCCTACGAGCAGTACTTC	CASSISPTGISYEQYF
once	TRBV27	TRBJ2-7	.	TGTGCCAGCAGTTTCAGGGAGGGGGGCTACGAGCAGTACTTC	CASSFREGGYEQYF
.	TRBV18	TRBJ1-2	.	TGTGCCAGCTCACCGGGGCAGGATGGCTACACCTTC	CASSPGQDGYTF
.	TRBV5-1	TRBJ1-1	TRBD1	TGCGCCAGCAGCTGGGCCGGACAGGGGGGAGCTGAAGCTTTCTTT	CASSWAGQGGAEAFF
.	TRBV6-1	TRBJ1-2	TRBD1	TGTGCCAGCAGTGAAATTTGGGGGACAGGGGGCGGGAATGGCTACACCTTC	CASSEIWGTGGGNGYTF
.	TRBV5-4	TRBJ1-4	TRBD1	TGTGCCAGCAGCTTGGGGCCCCTGGGGGACAGGGCGGCTGAAAAACTGTTTTTT	CASSLGPLGDRAAEKLFF
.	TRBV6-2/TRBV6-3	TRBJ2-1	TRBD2	TGTGCCAGCAGTTACTCTTTGGCCCTAGCGGGATCCTACAATGAGCAGTTCTTC	CASSYSLALAGSYNEQFF
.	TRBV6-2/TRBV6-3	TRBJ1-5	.	TGTGCCAGCCGCCCCCCCCCGGGGAGCAATCAGCCCCAGCATTTT	CASRPPPGSNQPQHF
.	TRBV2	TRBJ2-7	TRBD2	TGTGCCAGCAGTGAAGGGGGGACTAGCGGCGTTGTGTACGAGCAGTACTTC	CASSEGGTSGVVYEQYF
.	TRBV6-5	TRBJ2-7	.	TGTGCCAGCAGCGAGACCCCAGGGCCGACCTACGAGCAGTACTTC	CASSETPGPTYEQYF
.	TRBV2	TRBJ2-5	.	TGTGCCAGCAGTGAACAGCAGGGGGGTGGGTCAGAGACCCAGTACTTC	CASSEQQGGGSETQYF
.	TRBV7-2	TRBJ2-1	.	TGTGCCAGCAGCTCAACGCGGAATGAGCAGTTCTTC	CASSSTRNEQFF
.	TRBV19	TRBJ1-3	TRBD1	TGTGCCAGTAGTGACAGGGTTCCATCTGGAAACACCATATATTTT	CASSDRVPSGNTIYF
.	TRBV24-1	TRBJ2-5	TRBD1	TGTGCCACCAGTGATTTGGGACAGGGGACGGCCCAGTACTTC	CATSDLGQGTAQYF
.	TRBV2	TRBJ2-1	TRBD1	TGTGCCAGCAGCTGGGACAGCCGTTACAATGAGCAGTTCTTC	CASSWDSRYNEQFF
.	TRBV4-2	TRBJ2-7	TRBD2	TGTGCCAGCAGCCCCATACTAGCGGGAGGGAGCTCCTACGAGCAGTACTTC	CASSPILAGGSSYEQYF
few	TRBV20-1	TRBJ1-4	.	TGCAGTGCCACCGGCGGCCGAGGGCTGTTTTTT	CSATGGRGLFF
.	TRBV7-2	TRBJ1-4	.	TGTGCCAGCAGCGCGGGGGTGAATAATGAAAAACTGTTTTTT	CASSAGVNNEKLFF
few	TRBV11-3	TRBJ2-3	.	TGTGCCAGCAGCCCTAGGATGGGGCAGGGTCCAGATACGCAGTATTTT	CASSPRMGQGPDTQYF
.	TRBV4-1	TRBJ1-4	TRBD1	TGCGCCAGCAGCCAAGCCCGACAGGGGGGGGGTGAAAAACTGTTTTTT	CASSQARQGGGEKLFF
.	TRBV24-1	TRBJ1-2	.	TGTGCCACCAGTGATCCCGGCAGGAACTATGGCTACACCTTC	CATSDPGRNYGYTF
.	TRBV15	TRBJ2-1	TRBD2	TGTGCCACCAGCAGGAAACCGCGGGAGGCCCAATACAATGAGCAGTTCTTC	CATSRKPREAQYNEQFF
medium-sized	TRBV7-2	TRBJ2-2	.	TGTGCCAGCAGCTTAGTTGGGGCACCGTCCGGGGAGCTGTTTTTT	CASSLVGAPSGELFF
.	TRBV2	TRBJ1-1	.	TGTGCCAGCACCGCACAGGGTGATGGCACTGAAGCTTTCTTT	CASTAQGDGTEAFF
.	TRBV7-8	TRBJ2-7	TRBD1	TGTGCCAGCAGCACGAGGGACAGCTACGAGCAGTACTTC	CASSTRDSYEQYF
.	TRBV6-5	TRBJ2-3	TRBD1	TGTGCCAGCAGGGACAGGGGGGATACGCAGTATTTT	CASRDRGDTQYF
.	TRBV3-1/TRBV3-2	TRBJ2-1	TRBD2	TGTGCCAGCAGCCAAGGCCGACTAGCGGGAGCCTCCTACAATGAGCAGTTCTTC	CASSQGRLAGASYNEQFF
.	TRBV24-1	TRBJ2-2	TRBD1	TGTGCCACCCGGACAGGGGGCCGGACCGGGGAGCTGTTTTTT	CATRTGGRTGELFF
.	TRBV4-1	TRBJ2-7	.	TGCGCCAGCAGCCAAGCCCCAGGGTCCTCCTACGAGCAGTACTTC	CASSQAPGSSYEQYF
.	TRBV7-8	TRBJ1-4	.	TGTGCCAGCAGCGGGTACGGGAGGGGCAGAACAACTAATGAAAAACTGTTTTTT	CASSGYGRGRTTNEKLFF
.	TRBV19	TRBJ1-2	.	TGTGCCAGTACCCCTACACAGGGTTACTATGGCTACACCTTC	CASTPTQGYYGYTF
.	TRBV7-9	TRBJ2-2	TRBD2	TGTGCCAGCAGCCCCCGGGGGGACCACAAGTACACCGGGGAGCTGTTTTTT	CASSPRGDHKYTGELFF
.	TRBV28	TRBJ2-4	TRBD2	TGTGCCAGCCGGGGGGGCCTGTGGGTCATTCAGTACTTC	CASRGGLWVIQYF
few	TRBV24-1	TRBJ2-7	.	TGTGCCACCAACCAGGGGGGCCAGGCCTCCTACGAGCAGTACTTC	CATNQGGQASYEQYF
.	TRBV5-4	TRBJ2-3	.	TGTGCCAGCAGCTTGGGGTCGGAGGAGGATACGCAGTATTTT	CASSLGSEEDTQYF
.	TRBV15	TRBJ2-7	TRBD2	TGTGCCACCAGCCGGGGGGGGGCCCACGAGCAGTACTTC	CATSRGGAHEQYF
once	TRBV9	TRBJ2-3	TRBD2	TGTGCCAGCAGCCCCCGTGGAGCGGGAGGCCCCGGAGATACGCAGTATTTT	CASSPRGAGGPGDTQYF
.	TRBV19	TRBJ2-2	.	TGTGGCCTCAAAAGCGGCACCGGGGAGCTGTTTTTT	CGLKSGTGELFF
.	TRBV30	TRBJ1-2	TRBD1	TGTGCCTGGAGCGGTACAGGGGCCGTCGGGGGCTACACCTTC	CAWSGTGAVGGYTF
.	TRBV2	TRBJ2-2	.	TGTGCCAGCAGACCTTTGGGCACCTCGAACACCGGGGAGCTGTTTTTT	CASRPLGTSNTGELFF